The 19 T cell receptor beta chains presented below share a single source sample, sequenced in a study of shared clonotypes between healthy human individuals. Sequencing used immunoSEQ multiplex PCR; TCRdb keeps in-frame clones, though not all of them. The sample lists 2 million or so clones, 95% occurring once. The sequenced sample consisted of naive CD4+ T cells sorted from blood. Subset reported: CD45RA+ positively selected. The source is a man between 18 and 29 years old in good health.

This chain connects TRBV27 to TRBJ1-2; a possible D gene is TRBD1 (6 bases). This CDR3 is built from 15 residues. The V gene lost 2 bases and the J gene lost 3 bases, with 13 bases spanning the gap. Germline V gene lookup returns CDR1 MNHEY and CDR2 SMNVEV (reference sequence). The CDR3 spells CASSLGGGPYYGYTF. CDR3 nucleotides: TGTGCCAGCAGTTTAGGTGGGGGCCCCTACTATGGCTACACCTTC.

The V call is TRBV7-2, the J call TRBJ2-6; D remains unclear. Germline assignment: CDR1 SGHTA and CDR2 FQGNSA. The V gene lost 2 bases and the J gene lost 0 bases, with 11 bases spanning the gap. This CDR3 spans 17 amino acids. CDR3 in amino acids: CASSLMTQSSGANVLTF. The CDR3 DNA is TGTGCCAGCAGCTTAATGACTCAGAGCTCTGGGGCCAACGTCCTGACTTTC. The full variable domain, its missing parts supplied by reference TRBV7-2 and TRBJ2-6, is GAGVSQSPSNKVTEKGKDVELRCDPISGHTALYWYRQSLGQGLEFLIYFQGNSAPDKSGLPSDRFSAERTGGSVSTLTIQRTQQEDSAVYLCASSLMTQSSGANVLTFGAGSRLTVL.

The V and J genes are TRBV18 and TRBJ2-2; unclear D gene. The germline V gene has CDR1 KGHSH and CDR2 LQKENI. The CDR3 runs 12 residues. Trimming took 4 bases from V and 5 from J, leaving 5 bases between them. CDR3 in DNA: TGTGCCAGCTCACAAGCTACCGGGGAGCTGTTTTTT. Its protein is CASSQATGELFF.

The table lists this clone with a count of one. This rearrangement joins TRBV11-2 to TRBJ2-2, with 12 bases matching TRBD2. The germline CDR1 and CDR2 sequences are SGHAT and FQNNGV. The J segment lost 2 bases and the V segment lost 0 bases, leaving 7 bases of the junction unmatched. The CDR3 totals 19 residues. The CDR3 DNA is TGTGCCAGCAGCTTAGATCCTACTAGCGGGAGGATTAACACCGGGGAGCTGTTTTTT. Its protein product is CASSLDPTSGRINTGELFF.

This clone has a single count. The V and J genes are TRBV11-2 and TRBJ2-5; D gene ambiguous. The CDR3 has 12 residues. Per germline, CDR1 SGHAT and CDR2 FQNNGV. The V end lost 4 bases, the J end lost 5 bases, and 8 bases lay between the germline ends. CDR3 DNA sequence: TGTGCCAGCAGCTCTAGGATGGAGACCCAGTACTTC. Translated, it gives CASSSRMETQYF.

With regard to this clone: This may be a read error: a much more frequent sequence differs by one nucleotide. The sample holds other DNA sequences that translate to the same CDR3. The V and J genes are TRBV25-1 and TRBJ1-2; 9 bases fit TRBD1. The CDR3 extends over 13 amino acids. CDR1 is MGHDK, CDR2 SYGVNS, per germline. In DNA form, the CDR3 reads TGTGCTAGCAGTGACCGGACAGGGGAAGGCTACACCTTC. This sequence encodes CASSDRTGEGYTF.

Note on this clone: Other nucleotide sequences from this sample produce the same CDR3. The chain combines TRBV6-1 with TRBJ1-5; maybe TRBD1 (5 bases). This CDR3 has 14 residues. The V end was cut by 3 bases, the J end by 6 bases, with 12 bases between. Germline CDR1 reads MNHNS; CDR2 reads SASEGT. CDR3 region: CASSEGDSRQPQHF. CDR3 coding DNA: TGTGCCAGCAGTGAGGGGGATAGTCGTCAGCCCCAGCATTTT.

The rearrangement joins TRBV5-6 to TRBJ1-1; 7 nucleotides line up with TRBD1. The trim removed 1 base at V and 8 bases at J, leaving 2 bases unmatched. This CDR3 is 12 amino acids long. CDR1 SGHDT and CDR2 YYEEEE come from the germline V gene. The CDR3 DNA follows: TGTGCCAGCAGCTTGATGACAGGGGAAGCTTTCTTT. Translated: CASSLMTGEAFF. The complete variable domain, with remaining parts taken from reference TRBV5-6 and TRBJ1-1, reads DAGVTQSPTHLIKTRGQQVTLRCSPKSGHDTVSWYQQALGQGPQFIFQYYEEEERQRGNFPDRFSGHQFPNYSSELNVNALLLGDSALYLCASSLMTGEAFFGQGTRLTVV.

In its sample, this clone was seen once. CDR3 sequence reads: CASSVDGDPYNEQFF. Written as DNA, the CDR3 is TGTGCCAGCAGCGTAGACGGAGACCCCTACAATGAGCAGTTCTTC. The chain combines TRBV9 with TRBJ2-1; D not certain. Germline CDR1 and CDR2: SGDLS and YYNGEE. The CDR3 is 15 amino acids. The V end was cut by 0 bases, the J end by 2 bases, with 9 bases between.

The chain combines TRBV19 with TRBJ1-1; maybe TRBD1 (6 bases). CDR1 is LNHDA, CDR2 SQIVND, per germline (reference sequence). V was cut by 8 bases and J by 1 base, with 23 bases left in between. This CDR3 spans 17 amino acids. CDR3 sequence reads: CASRPEGQGRRNTEAFF. The CDR3 DNA follows: TGTGCCAGTCGACCGGAAGGGCAGGGGAGGAGGAACACTGAAGCTTTCTTT. Full variable domain (rest looked up from reference TRBV19 and TRBJ1-1): DGGITQSPKYLFRKEGQNVTLSCEQNLNHDAMYWYRQDPGQGLRLIYYSQIVNDFQKGDIAEGYSVSREKKESFPLTVTSAQKNPTAFYLCASRPEGQGRRNTEAFFGQGTRLTVV.

This clone has only a few counts. This rearrangement joins TRBV9 to TRBJ1-1; 8 bases align to TRBD1. The V gene end was trimmed by 7 bases and the J gene end by 0 bases; junction bases not matched to a gene: 5. CDR3 size: 14 residues. Germline-derived CDR1 and CDR2 are SGDLS and YYNGEE. The CDR3: CASSAGGMNTEAFF. In DNA, the CDR3 is TGTGCCAGCTCCGCAGGGGGCATGAACACTGAAGCTTTCTTT.

The CDR3 nucleotides are TGTGCCATCTCAGCGGGAGTTGCAGATACGCAGTATTTT. As protein: CAISAGVADTQYF. V usage is TRBV6-1 and J usage is TRBJ2-3; 8 bases are a match to TRBD2. J gave up 4 bases and V 10 bases, and 7 bases lay outside the gene matches. CDR1 and CDR2 from the germline V gene are MNHNS and SASEGT. The CDR3 runs 13 residues.

The rearrangement links TRBV28 to TRBJ2-7; D perhaps matches TRBD1 (5 bases). The CDR3 covers 16 residues. The V gene's germline CDR1 is MDHEN and CDR2 SYDVKM. V lost 4 bases and J 0 bases, leaving 16 bases between the germline ends. The CDR3 nucleotides read TGTGCCAGCAGTTACCCCCTTATAGGGGCCTCCTACGAGCAGTACTTC. This encodes CASSYPLIGASYEQYF.

The chain uses TRBV6-1 and TRBJ1-2; no clear D gene. V lost 10 bases, J lost 4 bases, and 10 bases lay in between. CDR3 length: 11 amino acids. The germline gives CDR1 MNHNS, CDR2 SASEGT. DNA of the CDR3: TGTGCCACCGGACTGGGCTATGGCTACACCTTC. Residues: CATGLGYGYTF.

The chain joins TRBV5-6 to TRBJ2-2; 7 bases map to TRBD1. V gave up 6 bases and J gave up 8 bases; unmatched junction bases: 7. The CDR3 is 13 residues long. Germline V gene lookup returns CDR1 SGHDT and CDR2 YYEEEE. CDR3 sequence reads: CASKKTGSGELFF. The CDR3 coding sequence is TGTGCCAGCAAAAAGACAGGGTCAGGGGAGCTGTTTTTT. Filled out from reference TRBV5-6 and TRBJ2-2, the complete variable domain reads DAGVTQSPTHLIKTRGQQVTLRCSPKSGHDTVSWYQQALGQGPQFIFQYYEEEERQRGNFPDRFSGHQFPNYSSELNVNALLLGDSALYLCASKKTGSGELFFGEGSRLTVL.

The V gene is TRBV4-1, the J gene TRBJ2-5; tentative D call: TRBD1 (6 bases). The germline CDR1 and CDR2 sequences are MGHRA and YSYEKL. V lost 4 bases to trimming and J lost 2 bases, with 8 bases between them. The CDR3 sequence is 13 residues long. CDR3 amino acids: CASSRQAQETQYF. The CDR3 region has the DNA TGCGCCAGCAGCCGACAGGCGCAAGAGACCCAGTACTTC.

The chain carries TRBV7-2 and TRBJ2-1; D is unclear. Germline CDR1 and CDR2: SGHTA and FQGNSA. The CDR3 totals 15 residues. The V and J ends lost 5 bases and 8 bases respectively, with 19 bases between them. CDR3 in amino acids: CASSPGPTVSDEQFF. CDR3 nucleotides: TGTGCCAGCAGCCCCGGACCGACGGTTTCCGATGAGCAGTTCTTC.

The V call is TRBV15, the J call TRBJ1-4, with unresolved D. Germline V lookup: CDR1 LNHNV, CDR2 YYDKDF (reference sequence). V gave up 0 bases and J gave up 4 bases, with 3 bases separating them. CDR3 size: 13 residues. For the CDR3, the DNA is TGTGCCACCAGCAGAGACTATAATGAAAAACTGTTTTTT. This translates into CATSRDYNEKLFF.

Of note for this clone: The sample carries other DNA sequences with the same CDR3. V gene TRBV19 combines with J gene TRBJ1-6; 9 positions agree with TRBD1. The V and J ends lost 6 bases and 7 bases, in that order; junction bases with no gene match: 4. The CDR3 is 14 amino acids. Germline V gives CDR1 LNHDA, CDR2 SQIVND (reference sequence). The chain's CDR3 is CASSSGTGNSPLHF. The DNA of the CDR3 is TGTGCCAGTAGCTCCGGGACAGGGAATTCACCCCTCCACTTT.